This TCR beta chain was sequenced during a study of blood T cells in healthy people across ages. Germline values: CDR1 MDHEN, CDR2 SYDVKM. V dropped 3 bases and J dropped 0 bases, with 8 bases sitting between them. The length of the CDR3 is 14 residues. The use of a sample-barcoded 5' primer and a J-beta primer mix characterized a second PCR of roughly 7 to 11 cycles. MiXCR, applied by TCRdb to the 5' RACE reads, yields one record per CDR3 protein. The sample records nearly 800,000 distinct CDR3 sequences, roughly 25% being singletons. This sample was shared with a second study, whose subject was T cells of mothers and their children.

The material sequenced was blood. The V call is TRBV28, the J call TRBJ1-1, with D hard to call. The receptor was derived from a boy between 10 and 17 years old in good health. The CDR3 region has the DNA TGTGCCAGCAGTTTGTTGAATCTGAACACTGAAGCTTTCTTT. Its protein product is CASSLLNLNTEAFF.